This is a list of T cell receptor beta chains from one sample in a study of control samples from healthy donors and cancer patients. TCRdb's copy holds only in-frame clones and misses some; the assay was immunoSEQ multiplex PCR. The sample lists 110,000 or so clones, around nine tenths occurring once. The sequenced material came from blood. The source is a woman between 50 and 59 years old in good health. CDR3s include the opening cysteine and the closing phenylalanine or tryptophan. Fields, in order: clone size, V gene, D gene, J gene, CDR3 DNA, CDR3 protein. D genes are given only for firm matches. Size tells how often a clone was seen (once, few, many) or the class of an expanded clone, and some rows leave it out.

-	TRBV7-3	-	TRBJ1-1	TGTGCCAGCAGCTTAGGGGCAAGCACTGAAGCTTTCTTT	CASSLGASTEAFF
once	TRBV3-1/TRBV3-2	-	TRBJ1-4	TGTGCCAGCAGCAGGGTACTCAATGAAAAACTGTTTTTT	CASSRVLNEKLFF
once	TRBV19	TRBD1	TRBJ1-4	TGTGCCAGTAGAAGGGGGCCCGCCGGAGATTTAACTAATGAAAAACTGTTTTTT	CASRRGPAGDLTNEKLFF
-	TRBV6-6	-	TRBJ2-7	TGTGCCAGCAGTTACCCCCAGGAGCGCGAGCAGTACTTC	CASSYPQEREQYF
-	TRBV18	-	TRBJ1-5	TGTGCCAGCGCCCGGGAAGAGGATCAGCCCCAGCATTTT	CASAREEDQPQHF
-	TRBV5-1	-	TRBJ2-3	TGCGCCAGCAGCGAAGTGTCGGGGGGCCAGGGCACAGATACGCAGTATTTT	CASSEVSGGQGTDTQYF
once	TRBV4-2	-	TRBJ1-6	TGTGCCAGCAGCCCCCTCGGCGGGGCGGACAATTCACCCCTCCACTTT	CASSPLGGADNSPLHF
-	TRBV12-5	-	TRBJ1-5	TGTGCTAGTGGTTTGTACAGACAGGTCAATCAGCCCCAGCATTTT	CASGLYRQVNQPQHF
-	TRBV7-9	TRBD2	TRBJ2-1	TGTGCCAGCAGCCACCAGGATGGCGCGGGAGTAAATGAGCAGTTCTTC	CASSHQDGAGVNEQFF
-	TRBV14	-	TRBJ1-2	TGTGCCAGCAGCCAAGCCCTAGTCTATGGCTACACCTTC	CASSQALVYGYTF
once	TRBV7-9	-	TRBJ2-3	TGTGCCAGCAGCTTATCGGGGGCTAGTATGACAGATACGCAGTATTTT	CASSLSGASMTDTQYF
few	TRBV6-2/TRBV6-3	-	TRBJ1-5	TGTGCCAGCAGCTCCGGATTCAGCAATCAGCCCCAGCATTTT	CASSSGFSNQPQHF
-	TRBV6-2/TRBV6-3	-	TRBJ1-1	TGTGCCAGCAGTTACATGGTTATCACTGAAGCTTTCTTT	CASSYMVITEAFF
-	TRBV6-5	-	TRBJ1-6	TGTGCCAGCAGTTACTCAGCTTTCGCTAATTCACCCCTCCACTTT	CASSYSAFANSPLHF
-	TRBV5-4	TRBD2	TRBJ2-1	TGTGCCAGCAGCTTGACGGGGGGGTTAAATGAGCAGTTCTTC	CASSLTGGLNEQFF
-	TRBV7-3	-	TRBJ2-1	TGTGCCAGCAGCACCGATTCAACGGGAAATTACAATGAGCAGTTCTTC	CASSTDSTGNYNEQFF
-	TRBV30	-	TRBJ2-3	TGTGCCTGGAAAGGATATAGGGTTCGCACAGATACGCAGTATTTT	CAWKGYRVRTDTQYF